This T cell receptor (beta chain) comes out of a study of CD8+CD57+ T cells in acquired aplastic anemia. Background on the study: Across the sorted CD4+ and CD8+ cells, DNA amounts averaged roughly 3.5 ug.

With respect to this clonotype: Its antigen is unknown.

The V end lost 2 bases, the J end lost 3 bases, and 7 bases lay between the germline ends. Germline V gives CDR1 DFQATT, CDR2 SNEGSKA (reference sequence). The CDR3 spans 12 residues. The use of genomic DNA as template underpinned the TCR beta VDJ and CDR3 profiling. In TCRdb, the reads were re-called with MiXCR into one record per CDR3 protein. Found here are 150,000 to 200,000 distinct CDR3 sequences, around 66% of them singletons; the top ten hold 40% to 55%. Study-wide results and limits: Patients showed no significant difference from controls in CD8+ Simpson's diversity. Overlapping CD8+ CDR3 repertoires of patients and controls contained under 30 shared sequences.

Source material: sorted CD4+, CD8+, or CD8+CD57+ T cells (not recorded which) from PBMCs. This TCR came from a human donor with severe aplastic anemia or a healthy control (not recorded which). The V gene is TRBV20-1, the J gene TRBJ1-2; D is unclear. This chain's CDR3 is CSARPVDYGYTF. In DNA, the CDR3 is TGCAGTGCTAGACCCGTAGACTATGGCTACACCTTC.